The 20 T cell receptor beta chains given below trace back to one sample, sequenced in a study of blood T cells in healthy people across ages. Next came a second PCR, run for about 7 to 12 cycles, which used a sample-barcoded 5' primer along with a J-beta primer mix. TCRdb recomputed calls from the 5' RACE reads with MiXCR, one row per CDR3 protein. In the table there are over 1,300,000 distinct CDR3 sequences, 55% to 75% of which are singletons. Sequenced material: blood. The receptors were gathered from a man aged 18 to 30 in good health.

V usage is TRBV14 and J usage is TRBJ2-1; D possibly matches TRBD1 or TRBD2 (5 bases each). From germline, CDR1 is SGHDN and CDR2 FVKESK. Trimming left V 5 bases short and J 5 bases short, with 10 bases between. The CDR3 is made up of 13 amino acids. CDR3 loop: CASSRPGHNEQFF. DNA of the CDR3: TGTGCCAGCAGCAGACCGGGGCACAATGAGCAGTTCTTC.

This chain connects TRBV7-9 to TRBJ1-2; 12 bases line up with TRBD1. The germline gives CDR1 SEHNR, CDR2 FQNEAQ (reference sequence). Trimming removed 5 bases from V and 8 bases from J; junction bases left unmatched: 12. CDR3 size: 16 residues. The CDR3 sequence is CASSGSGTGGLEGYTF. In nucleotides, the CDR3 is TGTGCCAGCAGCGGATCCGGGACAGGGGGCTTGGAGGGCTACACCTTC.

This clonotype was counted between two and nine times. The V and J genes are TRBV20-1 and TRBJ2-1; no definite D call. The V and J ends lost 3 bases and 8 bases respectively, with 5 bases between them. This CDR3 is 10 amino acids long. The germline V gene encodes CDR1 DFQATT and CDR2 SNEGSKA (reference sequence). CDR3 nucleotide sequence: TGCAGTGCTAGCGCTGATGAGCAGTTCTTC. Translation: CSASADEQFF.

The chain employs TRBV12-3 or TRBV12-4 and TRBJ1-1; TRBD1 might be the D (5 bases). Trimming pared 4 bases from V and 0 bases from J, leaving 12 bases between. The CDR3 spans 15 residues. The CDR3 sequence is CASSYLGLMNTEAFF. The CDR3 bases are TGTGCCAGCAGTTACCTGGGACTGATGAACACTGAAGCTTTCTTT.

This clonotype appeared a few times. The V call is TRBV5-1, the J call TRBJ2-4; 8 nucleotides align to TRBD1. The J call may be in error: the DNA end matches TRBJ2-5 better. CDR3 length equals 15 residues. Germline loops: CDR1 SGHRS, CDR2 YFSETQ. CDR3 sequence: CASSPSRTGTETQYF. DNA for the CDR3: TGCGCCAGCAGCCCCTCAAGGACAGGGACAGAGACCCAGTACTTC.

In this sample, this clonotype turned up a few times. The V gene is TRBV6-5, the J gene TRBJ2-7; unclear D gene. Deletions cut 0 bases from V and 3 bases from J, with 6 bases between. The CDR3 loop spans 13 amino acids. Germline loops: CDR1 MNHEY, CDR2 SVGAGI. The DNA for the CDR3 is TGTGCCAGCAGTTACTCGGCCAACTACGAGCAGTACTTC. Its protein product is CASSYSANYEQYF.

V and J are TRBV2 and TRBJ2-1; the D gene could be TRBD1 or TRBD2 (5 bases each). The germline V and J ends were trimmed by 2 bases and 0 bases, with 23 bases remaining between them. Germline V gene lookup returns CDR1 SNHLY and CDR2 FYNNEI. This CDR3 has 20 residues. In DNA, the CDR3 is TGTGCCAGCAGTGAATCGAACCGGGACCCCGTGGCAGTCTCCTACAATGAGCAGTTCTTC. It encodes CASSESNRDPVAVSYNEQFF.

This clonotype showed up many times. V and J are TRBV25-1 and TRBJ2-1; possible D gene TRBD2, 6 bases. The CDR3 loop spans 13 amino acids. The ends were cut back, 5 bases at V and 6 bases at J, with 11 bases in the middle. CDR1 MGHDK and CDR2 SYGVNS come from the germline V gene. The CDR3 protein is CASSPGLSNEQFF. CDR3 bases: TGTGCCAGCAGTCCGGGACTGAGCAATGAGCAGTTCTTC.

CDR3 sequence (DNA): TGCAGCGTTCTTTTATCGTTCAGGGAGACCCAGTACTTC. It codes for CSVLLSFRETQYF. V is TRBV29-1 and J is TRBJ2-5; D is uncertain. The CDR3 totals 13 residues. The V end lost 5 bases, the J end lost 5 bases, and 15 bases lay between the germline ends. The germline V gene encodes CDR1 SQVTM and CDR2 ANQGSEA.

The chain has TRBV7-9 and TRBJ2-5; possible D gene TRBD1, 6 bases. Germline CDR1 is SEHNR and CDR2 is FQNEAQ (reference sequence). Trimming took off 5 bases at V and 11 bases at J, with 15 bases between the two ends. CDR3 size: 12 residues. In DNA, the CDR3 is TGTGCCAGCAGCATGGACAGCTTCCAGCAGTACTTC. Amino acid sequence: CASSMDSFQQYF.

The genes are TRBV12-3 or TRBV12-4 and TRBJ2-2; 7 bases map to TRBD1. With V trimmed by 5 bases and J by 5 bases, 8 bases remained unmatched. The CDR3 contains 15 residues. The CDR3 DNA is TGTGCCAGCAGTCCCCAGACAGGGCGGACCGGGGAGCTGTTTTTT. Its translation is CASSPQTGRTGELFF.

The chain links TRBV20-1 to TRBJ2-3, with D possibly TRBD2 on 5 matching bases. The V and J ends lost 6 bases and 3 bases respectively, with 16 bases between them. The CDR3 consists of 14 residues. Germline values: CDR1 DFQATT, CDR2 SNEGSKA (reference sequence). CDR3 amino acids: CSASGLGPTDTQYF. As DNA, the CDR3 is TGCAGTGCCAGCGGATTGGGTCCGACAGATACGCAGTATTTT.

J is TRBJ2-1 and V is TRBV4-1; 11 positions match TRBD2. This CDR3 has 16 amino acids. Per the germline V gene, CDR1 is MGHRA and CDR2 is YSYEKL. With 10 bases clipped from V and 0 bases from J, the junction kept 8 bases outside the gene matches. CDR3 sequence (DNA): TGCGCCACTTCAGGACTAGCGGGTTCCTCCTACAATGAGCAGTTCTTC. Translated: CATSGLAGSSYNEQFF.

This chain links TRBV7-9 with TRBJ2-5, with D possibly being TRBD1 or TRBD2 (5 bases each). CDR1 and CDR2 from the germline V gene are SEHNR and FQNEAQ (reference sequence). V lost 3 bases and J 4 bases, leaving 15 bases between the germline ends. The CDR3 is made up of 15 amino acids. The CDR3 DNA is TGTGCCAGCAGCTTCGGGGCGCGAGTCTCAGAGACCCAGTACTTC. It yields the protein CASSFGARVSETQYF.

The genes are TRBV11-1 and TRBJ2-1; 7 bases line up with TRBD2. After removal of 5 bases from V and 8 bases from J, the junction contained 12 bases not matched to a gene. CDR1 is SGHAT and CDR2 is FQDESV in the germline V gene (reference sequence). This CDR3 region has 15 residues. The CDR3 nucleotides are TGTGCCAGCAGCCCTCCCAGCGGGGTTTGGCATGAGCAGTTCTTC. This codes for CASSPPSGVWHEQFF.

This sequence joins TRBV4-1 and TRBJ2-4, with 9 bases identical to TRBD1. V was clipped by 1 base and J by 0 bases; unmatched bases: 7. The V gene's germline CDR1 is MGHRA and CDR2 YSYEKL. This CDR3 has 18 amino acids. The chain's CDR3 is CASSQAGQGTLAKNIQYF. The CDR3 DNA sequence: TGCGCCAGCAGCCAAGCGGGACAGGGTACACTAGCCAAAAACATTCAGTACTTC.

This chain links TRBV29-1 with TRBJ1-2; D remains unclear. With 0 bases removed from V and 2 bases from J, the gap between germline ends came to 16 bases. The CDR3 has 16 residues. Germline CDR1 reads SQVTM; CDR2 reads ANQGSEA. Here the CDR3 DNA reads TGCAGCGTTGAAGATCGTGGCAGGCCCACAAACTATGGCTACACCTTC. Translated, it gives CSVEDRGRPTNYGYTF.

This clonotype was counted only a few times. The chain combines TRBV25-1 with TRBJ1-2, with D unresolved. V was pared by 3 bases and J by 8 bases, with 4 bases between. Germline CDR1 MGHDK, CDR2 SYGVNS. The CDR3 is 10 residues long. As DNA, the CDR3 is TGTGCCAGCAGTGATACCGGCTACACCTTC. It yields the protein CASSDTGYTF.

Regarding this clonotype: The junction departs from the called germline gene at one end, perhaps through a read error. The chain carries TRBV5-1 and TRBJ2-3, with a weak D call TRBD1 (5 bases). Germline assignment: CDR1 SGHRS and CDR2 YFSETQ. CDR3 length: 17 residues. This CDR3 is CASSLEGVTPSTDKQYF. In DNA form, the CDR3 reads TGCGCCAGCAGCTTGGAAGGGGTGACACCGAGCACAGATAAGCAGTATTTT.

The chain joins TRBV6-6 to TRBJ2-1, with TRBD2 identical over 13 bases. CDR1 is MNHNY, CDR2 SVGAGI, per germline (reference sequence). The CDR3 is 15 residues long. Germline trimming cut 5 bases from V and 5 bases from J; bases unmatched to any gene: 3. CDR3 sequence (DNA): TGTGCCAGCAGTAAGGGACTAGCGGGACACAATGAGCAGTTCTTC. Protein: CASSKGLAGHNEQFF.